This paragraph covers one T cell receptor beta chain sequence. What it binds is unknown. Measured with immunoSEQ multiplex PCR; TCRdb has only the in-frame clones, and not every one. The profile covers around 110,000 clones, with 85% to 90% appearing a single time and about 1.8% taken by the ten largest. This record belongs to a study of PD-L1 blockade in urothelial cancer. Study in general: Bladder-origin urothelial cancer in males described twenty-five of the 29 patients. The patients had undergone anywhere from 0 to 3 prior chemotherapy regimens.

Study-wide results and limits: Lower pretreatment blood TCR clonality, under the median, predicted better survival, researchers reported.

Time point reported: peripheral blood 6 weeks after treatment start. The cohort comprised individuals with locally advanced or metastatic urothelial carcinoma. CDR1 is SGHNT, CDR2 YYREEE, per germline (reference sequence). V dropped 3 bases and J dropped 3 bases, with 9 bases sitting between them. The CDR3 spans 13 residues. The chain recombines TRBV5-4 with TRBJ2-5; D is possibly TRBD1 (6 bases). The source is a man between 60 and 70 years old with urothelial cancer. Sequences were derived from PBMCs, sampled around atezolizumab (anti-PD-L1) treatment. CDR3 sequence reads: CASSYGQKETQYF. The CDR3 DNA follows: TGTGCCAGCAGCTACGGACAGAAAGAGACCCAGTACTTC.